The clone carrying this T cell receptor beta chain has a handful of counts. The antigen is unknown. The sample is drawn from a study of blood T cells in healthy people across ages. Study summary: About one barcoded beta molecule per two T cells was captured by template switching.

Regarding the study as a whole: Among long-lived donors, naive CD4+ cells were more numerous and diversity higher than in aged donors.

Next came a second PCR, run for about 6 to 12 cycles, which used a sample-barcoded 5' primer along with a J-beta primer mix. TCRdb itself ran the 5' RACE reads through MiXCR, one entry per CDR3 protein. This table holds 1.5 million to 2 million distinct CDR3 sequences, approximately 28% found once. The receptor's source is a woman in her twenties or thirties in good health. Sequences were obtained from blood.

The CDR3 DNA follows: TGCGCCAGCAGCCAAGACGGGACAGGGGGGGAGACCCAGTACTTC. Its protein is CASSQDGTGGETQYF. J is TRBJ2-5 and V is TRBV4-1; 11 bases fit TRBD1. With V trimmed by 0 bases and J by 5 bases, 2 bases remained unmatched. Germline assignment: CDR1 MGHRA and CDR2 YSYEKL. There are 15 residues in the CDR3.